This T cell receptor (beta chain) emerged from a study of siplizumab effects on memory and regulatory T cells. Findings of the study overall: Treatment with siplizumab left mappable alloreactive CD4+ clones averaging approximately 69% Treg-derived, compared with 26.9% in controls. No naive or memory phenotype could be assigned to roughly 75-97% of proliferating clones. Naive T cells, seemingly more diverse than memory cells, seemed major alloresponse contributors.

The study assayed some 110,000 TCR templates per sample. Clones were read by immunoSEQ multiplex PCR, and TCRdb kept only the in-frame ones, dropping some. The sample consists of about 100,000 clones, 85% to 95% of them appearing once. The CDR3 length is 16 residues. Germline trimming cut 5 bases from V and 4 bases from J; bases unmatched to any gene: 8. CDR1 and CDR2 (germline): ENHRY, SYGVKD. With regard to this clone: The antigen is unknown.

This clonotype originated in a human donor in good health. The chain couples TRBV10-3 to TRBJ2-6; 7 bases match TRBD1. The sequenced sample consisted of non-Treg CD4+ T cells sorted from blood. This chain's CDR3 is CAISRIEGAGANVLTF. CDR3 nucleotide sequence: TGTGCCATCAGTAGGATAGAGGGGGCCGGGGCCAACGTCCTGACTTTC.